Sequencing of this T cell receptor (beta chain) was carried out in a study of blood T cell repertoires in COVID-19. Study summary: There were acute and convalescent COVID-19 samples, and they came from the United States, Italy and Spain. PBMCs, B-cell-depleted T cells, or T cells provided the cDNA or gDNA that made up the material.

Authors' analysis steps: Amplifying reference gene primers gave estimates of nucleated cell counts. Measured with immunoSEQ multiplex PCR; TCRdb has only the in-frame clones, and not every one. V, J and clone size were drawn from that table, and D and trimming were deduced from the DNA. This table holds nearly 70,000 clones, approximately 88% found once. The sequenced sample was peripheral blood. The clonotype originates from a woman in her seventies with acute or convalescent COVID-19.

The DNA for the CDR3 is TGTGCCAGCAGCAGCATACAGGGGCCCCTCTACCTTTATAATTCACCCCTCCACTTT. Protein sequence: CASSSIQGPLYLYNSPLHF. The rearrangement uses TRBV21-1 and TRBJ1-6; no check of the table's D call, TRBD1, against the DNA was made. TRBV21-1 has pseudogene status. The length of the CDR3 is 19 residues.